This TCR beta chain stems from a study of blood T cell repertoires in COVID-19. Study-level background: Samples of COVID-19 (acute and convalescent) were obtained from the United States, Italy and Spain. The cDNA or gDNA used as material had been derived from T cells, B-cell-depleted T cells, or PBMCs.

Original handling: Scientists estimated how many nucleated cells there were by amplifying reference gene primers. The table came from immunoSEQ multiplex PCR; TCRdb's copy has only in-frame clones and leaves some out. V, J and clone size were drawn from that table, and D and trimming were deduced from the DNA. In the table there are over 200,000 clones, about 91% of which are singletons. This clone was observed a handful of times. The clonotype originates from a woman between 40 and 50 years old with acute COVID-19. The sample comprised PBMCs or T cells enriched from blood (not recorded which).

Written as DNA, the CDR3 is TGTGCCATCAGCTTGGGGCGGGAAGATTGGAACAATGAGCAGTTCTTC. Residues: CAISLGREDWNNEQFF. J is TRBJ2-1 and V is TRBV10-3; tentatively, D is TRBD2 (6 bases). Germline loops: CDR1 ENHRY, CDR2 SYGVKD. V dropped 6 bases and J dropped 5 bases, with 20 bases sitting between them. The CDR3 loop spans 16 amino acids.